This T cell receptor beta chain was captured by sequencing in a study of blood T cell repertoires in COVID-19. The protocol was immunoSEQ multiplex PCR, while the TCRdb copy is restricted to in-frame clones and leaves out a portion. The sample contains hundreds of thousands of clones, approximately 80% of which appear only once. Trimming pared 0 bases from V and 10 bases from J, leaving 19 bases between. This CDR3 is 15 amino acids long. The germline CDR1 and CDR2 sequences are SGHKS and YYEKEE (reference sequence). Cohort 3 recovered donors had two negative PCRs, clearance, or symptom resolution. The sequenced sample was PBMCs or T cells enriched from blood (not recorded which). V usage is TRBV5-5 and J usage is TRBJ1-1; no reliable D call. This sequence was found in a woman between 55 and 75 years old who had recovered from COVID-19. CDR3 nucleotides: TGTGCCAGCAGCTTGGGAGGATACGGAGAGCACGGAGCTTTCTTT. The encoded protein is CASSLGGYGEHGAFF.